The rows below give T cell receptor beta chains drawn from one sample of a study of blood T cell repertoires in COVID-19. Sequenced by immunoSEQ multiplex PCR; TCRdb stores in-frame clones only, minus some. The sample has 61,000 or so clones, around 88% seen once; the top ten hold under 20%. The specimen was peripheral blood. The origin of the receptors is a woman older than 75 with active COVID-19. Each CDR3 is given with its conserved first and last residue. The D gene is left open where the match is weak. Size values are once, few and many counts, or a class for expanded clones, and some rows have none.

CDR3aa: CASSPRTSLNEQFF; CDR3nt: TGTGCCAGCTCACCACGAACTAGCTTGAATGAGCAGTTCTTC; d_gene: -; j_gene: TRBJ2-1; v_gene: TRBV18; abundance: -
CDR3aa: CASKSQGITNEKLFF; CDR3nt: TGCGCCAGCAAGTCACAGGGGATAACTAATGAAAAACTGTTTTTT; d_gene: TRBD1; j_gene: TRBJ1-4; v_gene: TRBV5-1; abundance: once
CDR3aa: CASSTRTGRFSGEQFF; CDR3nt: TGTGCCAGTAGTACCCGGACAGGGAGGTTTAGTGGTGAGCAGTTCTTC; d_gene: TRBD1; j_gene: TRBJ2-1; v_gene: TRBV19; abundance: -
CDR3aa: CATSRLRLAGVETQYF; CDR3nt: TGTGCCACCAGCCGGCTGAGGCTAGCGGGGGTAGAGACCCAGTACTTC; d_gene: TRBD2; j_gene: TRBJ2-5; v_gene: TRBV15; abundance: -
CDR3aa: CASSPQRLGLVNEQYF; CDR3nt: TGTGCCAGCAGCCCTCAGAGACTGGGACTAGTCAACGAGCAGTACTTC; d_gene: TRBD2; j_gene: TRBJ2-7; v_gene: TRBV7-9; abundance: -
CDR3aa: CASSQDPSNYGYTF; CDR3nt: TGCGCCAGCAGCCAAGACCCTTCTAACTATGGCTACACCTTC; d_gene: -; j_gene: TRBJ1-2; v_gene: TRBV4-1; abundance: -
CDR3aa: CASSWGVPGNYGYTF; CDR3nt: TGTGCCAGCAGTTGGGGGGTTCCTGGTAACTATGGCTACACCTTC; d_gene: -; j_gene: TRBJ1-2; v_gene: TRBV28; abundance: -
CDR3aa: CASSLTAGVNSPLHF; CDR3nt: TGTGCCAGCAGCTTAACGGCCGGGGTAAATTCACCCCTCCACTTT; d_gene: -; j_gene: TRBJ1-6; v_gene: TRBV7-3; abundance: -
CDR3aa: CASSLGQSTDTQYF; CDR3nt: TGCGCCAGCAGCTTGGGACAGAGCACAGATACGCAGTATTTT; d_gene: -; j_gene: TRBJ2-3; v_gene: TRBV5-1; abundance: -
CDR3aa: CASSPSIRGDGELFF; CDR3nt: TGTGCCAGCAGCCCCTCAATTCGGGGTGACGGGGAGCTGTTTTTT; d_gene: -; j_gene: TRBJ2-2; v_gene: TRBV9; abundance: -
CDR3aa: CASSWGRFGRNTEAFF; CDR3nt: TGTGCCAGCAGTTGGGGGAGATTCGGGAGGAACACTGAAGCTTTCTTT; d_gene: -; j_gene: TRBJ1-1; v_gene: TRBV2; abundance: -
CDR3aa: CSVEDRAEAFF; CDR3nt: TGCAGCGTTGAAGACAGGGCTGAAGCTTTCTTT; d_gene: -; j_gene: TRBJ1-1; v_gene: TRBV29-1; abundance: -
CDR3aa: CASSYVYRWATEAFF; CDR3nt: TGTGCCAGCAGTTACGTGTATAGGTGGGCCACTGAAGCTTTCTTT; d_gene: -; j_gene: TRBJ1-1; v_gene: TRBV6-2/TRBV6-3; abundance: few
CDR3aa: CASSARGGGWGETQYF; CDR3nt: TGTGCCAGCAGTGCACGAGGCGGGGGATGGGGAGAGACCCAGTACTTC; d_gene: TRBD2; j_gene: TRBJ2-5; v_gene: TRBV2; abundance: -
CDR3aa: CASSQETGSSYEQYF; CDR3nt: TGTGCCAGCAGCCAAGAAACAGGTAGCTCCTACGAGCAGTACTTC; d_gene: -; j_gene: TRBJ2-7; v_gene: TRBV14; abundance: -
CDR3aa: CASSRGLAFLSEQYF; CDR3nt: TGTGCCAGTAGTAGGGGACTAGCATTTTTGAGCGAGCAGTACTTC; d_gene: TRBD2; j_gene: TRBJ2-7; v_gene: TRBV19; abundance: -
CDR3aa: CASSLDSLETQYF; CDR3nt: TGCGCCAGCAGCTTGGACAGCCTGGAGACCCAGTACTTC; d_gene: -; j_gene: TRBJ2-5; v_gene: TRBV5-1; abundance: -
CDR3aa: CASSSPGTGRNEQFF; CDR3nt: TGTGCCAGCAGTTCCCCCGGGACAGGGCGGAATGAGCAGTTCTTC; d_gene: TRBD1; j_gene: TRBJ2-1; v_gene: TRBV28; abundance: -
CDR3aa: CASSQDRTSGGVTGELFF; CDR3nt: TGTGCCAGCAGCCAAGACCGGACTAGCGGGGGGGTTACCGGGGAGCTGTTTTTT; d_gene: TRBD2; j_gene: TRBJ2-2; v_gene: TRBV4-2; abundance: -
CDR3aa: CASSQASGLVTDTQYF; CDR3nt: TGTGCCAGCAGCCAAGCATCGGGTCTTGTCACAGATACGCAGTATTTT; d_gene: -; j_gene: TRBJ2-3; v_gene: TRBV14; abundance: -
CDR3aa: CASSESGGAGETQYF; CDR3nt: TGTGCCAGCAGTGAAAGCGGGGGGGCCGGAGAGACCCAGTACTTC; d_gene: TRBD2; j_gene: TRBJ2-5; v_gene: TRBV6-4; abundance: -
CDR3aa: CASSRRVGAIGGHYGYTF; CDR3nt: TGTGCCAGCAGCCGGCGAGTCGGGGCTATAGGGGGCCACTATGGCTACACCTTC; d_gene: TRBD1; j_gene: TRBJ1-2; v_gene: TRBV7-8; abundance: -
CDR3aa: CASSYHTGGDYGYTF; CDR3nt: TGTGCCAGCAGTTACCATACAGGGGGCGACTATGGCTACACCTTC; d_gene: TRBD1; j_gene: TRBJ1-2; v_gene: TRBV6-2/TRBV6-3; abundance: once
CDR3aa: CASHLFPDRSNQPQHF; CDR3nt: TGTGCCAGCCACTTATTCCCGGACAGGAGCAATCAGCCCCAGCATTTT; d_gene: TRBD1; j_gene: TRBJ1-5; v_gene: TRBV19; abundance: -
CDR3aa: CASSLGSPGQLLEQYF; CDR3nt: TGTGCCAGCAGCTTAGGTTCCCCGGGACAGCTACTAGAGCAGTACTTC; d_gene: TRBD1; j_gene: TRBJ2-7; v_gene: TRBV7-9; abundance: -
CDR3aa: CASSGQITDTQYF; CDR3nt: TGTGCCAGCAGCGGACAGATCACAGATACGCAGTATTTT; d_gene: -; j_gene: TRBJ2-3; v_gene: TRBV7-3; abundance: -
CDR3aa: CASSPPGSSYNEQFF; CDR3nt: TGTGCCAGCAGCCCGCCGGGGAGCTCCTACAATGAGCAGTTCTTC; d_gene: -; j_gene: TRBJ2-1; v_gene: TRBV11-2; abundance: -
CDR3aa: CASSAGQGYNEQFF; CDR3nt: TGTGCCAGCAGCGCAGGACAGGGGTACAATGAGCAGTTCTTC; d_gene: TRBD1; j_gene: TRBJ2-1; v_gene: TRBV11-2; abundance: once
CDR3aa: CASSEPSGAFYNEQFF; CDR3nt: TGTGCCAGCAGTGAACCTAGCGGGGCCTTCTACAATGAGCAGTTCTTC; d_gene: TRBD2; j_gene: TRBJ2-1; v_gene: TRBV6-1; abundance: -
CDR3aa: CASSQIFPGQLETQYF; CDR3nt: TGCGCCAGCAGCCAGATTTTCCCGGGACAGTTGGAGACCCAGTACTTC; d_gene: TRBD1; j_gene: TRBJ2-5; v_gene: TRBV4-3; abundance: -
CDR3aa: CASSQASSARVEKLFF; CDR3nt: TGCGCCAGCAGCCAGGCTTCAAGTGCTCGGGTTGAAAAACTGTTTTTT; d_gene: -; j_gene: TRBJ1-4; v_gene: TRBV4-1; abundance: -